These 2 T cell receptor beta chains were all obtained from the same sample, sequenced in a study of blood T cells in healthy people across ages. A second roughly 7 to 12 cycle PCR used barcoded and J-beta primers. MiXCR, applied by TCRdb to the 5' RACE reads, yields one record per CDR3 protein. The data show some 940,000 distinct CDR3 sequences, about 28% seen once. This sample also appeared in a second study, on T cells of mothers and their children.

Source material: blood. Source of these receptors: a middle-aged woman in good health.

This clonotype was picked up many times. A read error may be the cause here, since a much bigger clone is one base away. J is TRBJ2-2 and V is TRBV29-1, with 8 nucleotides matching TRBD1. Germline assignment: CDR1 SQVTM and CDR2 ANQGSEA. CDR3 length: 16 residues. The CDR3 coding sequence is TGCAGCGTTGAAGTATCAGGGGGCGAGTTCACCGGGGAGCGGTTTTTT. Encoded protein: CSVEVSGGEFTGERFF.

The chain couples TRBV7-6 to TRBJ2-1; D gene uncertain. Germline CDR1 SGHVS, CDR2 FNYEAQ. This CDR3 is 13 amino acids long. V lost 5 bases to trimming and J lost 3 bases, with 8 bases between them. The CDR3 DNA reads TGTGCCAGCAGCCATACAGACTACAATGAGCAGTTCTTC. Its translation is CASSHTDYNEQFF.